Each of the 14 T cell receptor beta chains below was sequenced from the same sample in a study of cytomegalovirus exposure and HLA in healthy donors. This PCR relied on a set of 60 Vbeta primers and 13 Jbeta primers. This table comes from immunoSEQ multiplex PCR, and its TCRdb copy is limited to in-frame clones, with some not included. The sample shows about 140,000 clones, approximately 79% of them seen only once. The sequenced material came from PBMCs. These receptors were collected from a woman in her thirties in good health and CMV-seronegative.

The gene calls are TRBV5-1 and TRBJ2-3; tentative D call: TRBD1 (6 bases). Trimming took off 7 bases at V and 3 bases at J, with 15 bases between the two ends. The germline V gene encodes CDR1 SGHRS and CDR2 YFSETQ. The CDR3 has 14 amino acids. The CDR3 is CASGHRVDTDTQYF. The CDR3 DNA is TGCGCCAGCGGGCACAGGGTCGATACAGATACGCAGTATTTT.

J is TRBJ2-7 and V is TRBV10-2; TRBD1 agrees at 9 bases. Germline V gene sequence: CDR1 WSHSY, CDR2 SAAADI. CDR3 length: 14 amino acids. V trimming: 5 bases; J trimming: 2 bases; junction bases outside the gene matches: 4. The CDR3 here is CASSITGGAYEQYF. In DNA, the CDR3 is TGCGCCAGCAGTATAACAGGGGGCGCCTACGAGCAGTACTTC.

V gene TRBV2 combines with J gene TRBJ2-2; 8 nucleotides agree with TRBD1. With 6 bases clipped from V and 5 bases from J, the junction kept 5 bases outside the gene matches. Germline V gene lookup returns CDR1 SNHLY and CDR2 FYNNEI. CDR3 length equals 14 residues. The CDR3 nucleotides are TGTGCCAGCAGGGACAGGGTATTAACCGGGGAGCTGTTTTTT. This sequence encodes CASRDRVLTGELFF. The entire variable domain, with the rest obtained from reference TRBV2 and TRBJ2-2, is as follows: EPEVTQTPSHQVTQMGQEVILRCVPISNHLYFYWYRQILGQKVEFLVSFYNNEISEKSEIFDDQFSVERPDGSNFTLKIRSTKLEDSAMYFCASRDRVLTGELFFGEGSRLTVL.

The J gene is TRBJ2-5, the V gene TRBV7-6; D is possibly TRBD2 (6 bases). The CDR3 extends over 16 amino acids. Deletions cut 5 bases from V and 2 bases from J, with 18 bases between. Germline CDR1 and CDR2: SGHVS and FNYEAQ. CDR3 sequence (DNA): TGTGCCAGCAGCCTAACGGGACTGTCTAGTCAAGAGACCCAGTACTTC. Translation: CASSLTGLSSQETQYF.

The chain carries TRBV6-6 and TRBJ2-3, with a possible D match to TRBD1 (6 bases). V gave up 7 bases and J gave up 3 bases, with 14 bases separating them. The CDR3 totals 14 residues. Germline values: CDR1 MNHNY, CDR2 SVGAGI (reference sequence). The CDR3 DNA is TGTGCCAGCACCTTTTGGGGGCGGACAGATACGCAGTATTTT. This translates into CASTFWGRTDTQYF.

This chain joins TRBV5-1 and TRBJ2-2; possible D gene TRBD2, 6 bases. Germline-derived CDR1 and CDR2 are SGHRS and YFSETQ. V lost 7 bases and J 3 bases, leaving 16 bases between the germline ends. The CDR3 covers 15 residues. CDR3 protein: CASGGLDSYTGELFF. DNA for the CDR3: TGCGCCAGCGGAGGGCTCGACAGCTACACCGGGGAGCTGTTTTTT. Together with reference TRBV5-1 and TRBJ2-2, the CDR3 gives the full variable domain: KAGVTQTPRYLIKTRGQQVTLSCSPISGHRSVSWYQQTPGQGLQFLFEYFSETQRNKGNFPGRFSGRQFSNSRSEMNVSTLELGDSALYLCASGGLDSYTGELFFGEGSRLTVL.

A few counts support this clone. The chain carries TRBV11-2 and TRBJ2-1, with D possibly being TRBD2 (6 bases). V was shortened by 5 bases and J by 8 bases, with 25 bases between the two germline ends. The CDR3 has 17 amino acids. Germline CDR1 and CDR2: SGHAT and FQNNGV. CDR3 bases: TGTGCCAGCAGCCTCCCCCCCGGGGCCGCGGGGATCGATGAGCAGTTCTTC. Translation gives CASSLPPGAAGIDEQFF.

This chain connects TRBV4-1 to TRBJ2-7; 11 nucleotides align to TRBD2. The CDR3 consists of 21 residues. Looked up from germline, CDR1 is MGHRA and CDR2 is YSYEKL. V was pared by 4 bases and J by 1 base, with 21 bases of the junction left unmatched. This CDR3 reads CASSLPRAGTSGIFWSYEQYF. The CDR3 DNA reads TGCGCCAGCAGCCTTCCCAGGGCCGGGACTAGCGGTATTTTTTGGTCCTACGAGCAGTACTTC.

J is TRBJ1-5 and V is TRBV21-1; the tabulated D call, TRBD1, remains unverified against the DNA. TRBV21-1 is a pseudogene locus. CDR3 length: 17 residues. The CDR3 is CASSKHRRPGENQPQHF. DNA of the CDR3: TGTGCCAGCAGCAAACATAGGCGGCCAGGGGAAAATCAGCCCCAGCATTTT.

To note about this clone: Other DNA sequences within the sample encode an identical CDR3. This sequence joins TRBV2 and TRBJ1-2; D may be TRBD1 (6 bases). Trimming removed 2 bases at V and 0 bases at J, with 13 bases between. Germline CDR1 reads SNHLY; CDR2 reads FYNNEI. CDR3 size: 16 residues. CDR3 DNA sequence: TGTGCCAGCAGTGAAAGGGGGGGGATCGCTAACTATGGCTACACCTTC. Its protein product is CASSERGGIANYGYTF.

This chain links TRBV29-1 with TRBJ2-7; the match to TRBD1 covers 7 bases. The CDR3 totals 12 residues. CDR1 SQVTM and CDR2 ANQGSEA come from the germline V gene. Trimming cost V 7 bases and J 3 bases; bases outside gene matches: 6. This CDR3 is CSALTGSYEQYF. CDR3 coding DNA: TGCAGCGCGTTGACAGGGAGCTACGAGCAGTACTTC.

The chain couples TRBV30 to TRBJ1-6; possible D gene TRBD1, 5 bases. Per germline, CDR1 GTSNPN and CDR2 SVGIG (reference sequence). The CDR3 is made up of 15 amino acids. V gave up 0 bases and J gave up 9 bases, with 15 bases separating them. The CDR3 spells CAWSVSLQGGSPLHF. CDR3 bases: TGTGCCTGGAGTGTAAGTTTGCAGGGAGGTTCACCCCTCCACTTT.

The chain recombines TRBV5-1 with TRBJ1-2; a weak D match, TRBD1 (5 bases). The V end was cut by 0 bases, the J end by 7 bases, with 16 bases between. This CDR3 spans 15 amino acids. Germline CDR1 is SGHRS and CDR2 is YFSETQ. The CDR3 DNA is TGCGCCAGCAGCTTGGGGGTTGGGGCCGGTGGTGGCTACACCTTC. This encodes CASSLGVGAGGGYTF.

CDR3 in DNA: TGTGCCAGCAGCTTAGCGGCGGGCATAAGCCAAGAGACCCAGTACTTC. It translates to CASSLAAGISQETQYF. This chain uses TRBV7-2 with TRBJ2-5; the D gene is possibly TRBD2 (5 bases). V lost 0 bases to trimming and J lost 1 base, with 12 bases between them. This CDR3 spans 16 amino acids. Germline assignment: CDR1 SGHTA and CDR2 FQGNSA.